The 22 T cell receptor beta chains in this list originate from one sample, sequenced in a study of CD8 T cells in Susac syndrome. RNA amounts of roughly 0.45 to 1 ug underwent reverse transcription with random hexamers. TCRdb itself ran the immunoSEQ multiplex PCR reads through MiXCR, one entry per CDR3 protein. The sample lists roughly 200,000 distinct CDR3 sequences, more than 90% occurring once. Specimen: CD4+ T cells from PBMCs. Receptors were obtained from a human donor with multiple sclerosis.

The chain couples TRBV29-1 to TRBJ1-3; 8 nucleotides agree with TRBD1. CDR3 length equals 14 residues. V was pared by 6 bases and J by 2 bases, with 6 bases of the junction left unmatched. Germline V gene sequence: CDR1 SQVTM, CDR2 ANQGSEA. CDR3 sequence reads: CSVRDRPAGNTIYF. In DNA, the CDR3 is TGCAGCGTGAGGGACAGGCCAGCTGGAAACACCATATATTTT.

The chain is built from TRBV29-1 and TRBJ1-5; 9 positions match TRBD1. Unmatched junction bases numbered 8, after V lost 5 bases and J lost 6 bases. This CDR3 comprises 14 residues. Germline CDR1 SQVTM, CDR2 ANQGSEA. The chain's CDR3 is CSVSAQGASQPQHF. CDR3 DNA sequence: TGCAGCGTTTCCGCACAGGGGGCGAGTCAGCCCCAGCATTTT.

The V gene is TRBV4-2, the J gene TRBJ2-1; 9 bases match TRBD2. The V segment lost 8 bases and the J segment 8 bases; nucleotides outside the gene matches: 19. This CDR3 contains 17 residues. Germline V gene lookup returns CDR1 LGHNA and CDR2 YNFKEQ. CDR3 in DNA: TGTGCCAGCTTAGTAGCGGGGGTGAATCCCGGTGTTGATGAGCAGTTCTTC. Translation gives CASLVAGVNPGVDEQFF.

In regard to this clonotype: One junction end does not reproduce the germline sequence, and a read error may be involved. The chain couples TRBV7-7 to TRBJ2-7, with D perhaps matching TRBD1 or TRBD2 (5 bases each). The length of the CDR3 is 13 residues. Germline values: CDR1 SSHAT, CDR2 FNYEAQ (reference sequence). The DNA of the CDR3 is TGTGCTAGCAGCTTAGGGACCCAGGGCGAGCAGTACTTC. Its translation: CASSLGTQGEQYF.

The chain carries TRBV27 and TRBJ2-7; D may be TRBD1 (5 bases). The V and J ends lost 6 bases and 2 bases respectively, with 23 bases between them. The V gene's germline CDR1 is MNHEY and CDR2 SMNVEV (reference sequence). The CDR3 spans 17 residues. CDR3 amino acids: CASRPNVDSWVAYEQYF. As DNA, the CDR3 is TGTGCCAGCAGACCGAACGTTGACAGTTGGGTTGCCTACGAGCAGTACTTC.

V gene TRBV7-2 combines with J gene TRBJ1-5; D gene ambiguous. There are 13 residues in the CDR3. Trimming removed 2 bases from V and 6 bases from J, with 8 bases in between. Germline CDR1 reads SGHTA; CDR2 reads FQGNSA. The CDR3 sequence is CASSLKSGQPQHF. The CDR3 region has the DNA TGTGCCAGCAGCTTAAAAAGTGGTCAGCCCCAGCATTTT. The variable domain in full, with the rest retrieved from reference TRBV7-2 and TRBJ1-5, is GAGVSQSPSNKVTEKGKDVELRCDPISGHTALYWYRQSLGQGLEFLIYFQGNSAPDKSGLPSDRFSAERTGGSVSTLTIQRTQQEDSAVYLCASSLKSGQPQHFGDGTRLSIL.

The chain combines TRBV28 with TRBJ2-5, with D perhaps matching TRBD2 (5 bases). The CDR3 has 13 residues. Trimming took off 6 bases at V and 5 bases at J, with 13 bases between the two ends. Germline V lookup: CDR1 MDHEN, CDR2 SYDVKM. CDR3 in DNA: TGTGCCAGCAGGGCACTAGGTAGGGAGACCCAGTACTTC. This gives the protein CASRALGRETQYF.

This chain joins TRBV15 and TRBJ2-7; 7 bases are shared with TRBD1. The V segment lost 8 bases and the J segment 2 bases; nucleotides outside the gene matches: 9. From germline, CDR1 is LNHNV and CDR2 YYDKDF (reference sequence). The CDR3 is 14 residues long. DNA for the CDR3: TGTGCCACCTCCAGACAGGGAAGCCCCTACGAGCAGTACTTC. As protein: CATSRQGSPYEQYF.

This clonotype is a singleton in its sample. The rearrangement joins TRBV28 to TRBJ2-7, with a tentative D call TRBD2 (6 bases). The CDR3 spans 13 residues. Trimming took 5 bases from V and 5 from J, leaving 13 bases between them. Germline lookup yields CDR1 MDHEN and CDR2 SYDVKM. CDR3 in amino acids: CASSGGARDEQYF. For the CDR3, the DNA is TGTGCCAGCAGTGGAGGGGCTAGGGACGAGCAGTACTTC.

This chain links TRBV7-2 with TRBJ2-3; TRBD2 is a possible D gene (5 bases). V was cut by 5 bases and J by 1 base, with 16 bases left in between. Germline V gene data show CDR1 as SGHTA and CDR2 as FQGNSA. The CDR3 contains 16 residues. CDR3 bases: TGTGCCAGCAGCCCGTTACTAGTACGGGGCACAGATACGCAGTATTTT. It codes for CASSPLLVRGTDTQYF.

DNA for the CDR3: TGCAGTGCCCATTCCGACGAAGGGACCCGCGATACGCAGTATTTT. This encodes CSAHSDEGTRDTQYF. The chain couples TRBV20-1 to TRBJ2-3; either TRBD1 or TRBD2 may fit D (5 bases each). The V gene lost 6 bases and the J gene lost 6 bases, with 22 bases spanning the gap. There are 15 residues in the CDR3. Per the germline V gene, CDR1 is DFQATT and CDR2 is SNEGSKA (reference sequence).

This chain uses TRBV5-1 with TRBJ1-1; D remains unclear. Trimming shortened V by 4 bases and J by 4 bases, and 14 bases separated the two germline ends. The CDR3 runs to 14 residues. Germline assignment: CDR1 SGHRS and CDR2 YFSETQ. DNA for the CDR3: TGCGCCAGCAGCCCGACTGAGTGGGGCACTGAAGCTTTCTTT. Residues: CASSPTEWGTEAFF.

This clonotype was observed once. The chain recombines TRBV29-1 with TRBJ1-2; the D gene is possibly TRBD1 (5 bases). The V end lost 0 bases, the J end lost 4 bases, and 15 bases lay between the germline ends. Germline CDR1 is SQVTM and CDR2 is ANQGSEA. This CDR3 is 15 amino acids long. Here the CDR3 DNA reads TGCAGCGTTGAAGAACTAAGAACAGGATCCTATGGCTACACCTTC. Its protein is CSVEELRTGSYGYTF.

The chain employs TRBV29-1 and TRBJ1-1; D unresolved. The CDR3 runs 12 residues. The V and J ends lost 3 bases and 4 bases respectively, with 9 bases between them. The germline V gene has CDR1 SQVTM and CDR2 ANQGSEA. The CDR3 nucleotides are TGCAGCGTTGAGGGCAGGTTCACTGAAGCTTTCTTT. It yields the protein CSVEGRFTEAFF.

This clonotype was recorded once. The CDR3 loop reads CASSFRDSLYEQYF. CDR3 DNA sequence: TGTGCCAGCAGTTTTCGGGACAGCCTCTACGAGCAGTACTTC. The chain joins TRBV12-3 or TRBV12-4 to TRBJ2-7; 7 nucleotides agree with TRBD1. With V trimmed by 3 bases and J by 3 bases, 5 bases remained unmatched. This CDR3 comprises 14 residues.

This chain uses TRBV29-1 with TRBJ1-1; D is possibly TRBD1 (5 bases). V gave up 4 bases and J gave up 3 bases, with 18 bases separating them. The germline V gene encodes CDR1 SQVTM and CDR2 ANQGSEA. The CDR3 consists of 15 residues. Here the CDR3 reads CSVARYAVGDTEAFF. The DNA of the CDR3 is TGCAGCGTTGCGCGGTACGCGGTGGGGGACACTGAAGCTTTCTTT.

V gene TRBV3-1 combines with J gene TRBJ1-6; D remains ambiguous. The CDR3 length is 12 residues. Looked up from germline, CDR1 is LGHDT and CDR2 is YNNKEL (reference sequence). The germline V and J ends were trimmed by 2 bases and 8 bases, with 4 bases remaining between them. As DNA, the CDR3 is TGTGCCAGCAGCCAAAGGGATTCACCCCTCCACTTT. This codes for CASSQRDSPLHF.

The chain links TRBV12-3 or TRBV12-4 to TRBJ1-4; 8 bases fit TRBD1. V shed 8 bases and J 5 bases; nucleotides not matched to a gene: 4. This CDR3 region has 13 residues. The CDR3 DNA is TGTGCCAGCCTGCGGGACAGGAATGAAAAACTGTTTTTT. Its translation is CASLRDRNEKLFF.

This chain links TRBV29-1 with TRBJ2-7, with D possibly being TRBD1 or TRBD2 (5 bases each). The CDR3 totals 13 residues. The germline V and J ends were trimmed by 3 bases and 4 bases, with 13 bases remaining between them. Per the germline V gene, CDR1 is SQVTM and CDR2 is ANQGSEA. The CDR3 loop is CSVEGVGGYEQYF. In DNA form, the CDR3 reads TGCAGCGTTGAGGGGGTTGGAGGATACGAGCAGTACTTC.

The J gene is TRBJ1-1, the V gene TRBV3-1; the match to TRBD1 covers 9 bases. The germline CDR1 and CDR2 sequences are LGHDT and YNNKEL (reference sequence). The ends lost 7 bases at V and 2 bases at J; junction bases unmatched: 5. This CDR3 comprises 14 residues. CDR3 bases: TGTGCCAGCAACCAGGGACAGGGAAACACTGAAGCTTTCTTT. This sequence encodes CASNQGQGNTEAFF. Drawing the rest from reference TRBV3-1 and TRBJ1-1, the complete variable domain is DTAVSQTPKYLVTQMGNDKSIKCEQNLGHDTMYWYKQDSKKFLKIMFSYNNKELIINETVPNRFSPKSPDKAHLNLHINSLELGDSAVYFCASNQGQGNTEAFFGQGTRLTVV.

The V call is TRBV7-8, the J call TRBJ1-5; 9 positions agree with TRBD1. This CDR3 has 15 amino acids. J lost 4 bases, V lost 5 bases, and 6 bases had no gene match. The germline V gene has CDR1 SGHVS and CDR2 FQNEAQ. CDR3 coding DNA: TGTGCCAGCAGCACTGGGACAGGGAGTAATCAGCCCCAGCATTTT. As protein: CASSTGTGSNQPQHF.

The chain recombines TRBV12-3 or TRBV12-4 with TRBJ2-1; no reliable D call. Deletions cut 3 bases from V and 9 bases from J, with 18 bases between. The CDR3 length is 15 residues. CDR3 in DNA: TGTGCCAGCAGTTTCGGCGGCGCCCCCCTCCGTGAGCAGTTCTTC. Translated: CASSFGGAPLREQFF.